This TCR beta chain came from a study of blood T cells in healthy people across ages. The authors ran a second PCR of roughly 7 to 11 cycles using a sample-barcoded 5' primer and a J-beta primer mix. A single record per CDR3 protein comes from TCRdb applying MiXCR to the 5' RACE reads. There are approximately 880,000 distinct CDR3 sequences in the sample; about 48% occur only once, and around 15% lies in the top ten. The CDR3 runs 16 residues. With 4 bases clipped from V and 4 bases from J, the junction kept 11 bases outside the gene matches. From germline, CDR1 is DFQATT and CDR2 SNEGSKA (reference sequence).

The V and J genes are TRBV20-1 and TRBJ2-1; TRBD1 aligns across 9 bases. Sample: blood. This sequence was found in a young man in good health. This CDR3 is CSAKTGTGFTYNEQFF. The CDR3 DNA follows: TGCAGTGCTAAAACCGGGACAGGGTTTACTTACAATGAGCAGTTCTTC.